These T cell receptor beta chains were read from a single sample in a study of identical twins. TCRdb analysed the 5' RACE reads with MiXCR anew, one entry per CDR3 protein. The data hold hundreds of thousands of distinct CDR3 sequences, with just over 7% observed a single time. The sample also formed part of further work on yellow fever vaccine responses in identical twins.

Material: PBMCs. The receptors here all came from a woman younger than 30 in good health. CDR3s include the opening cysteine and the closing phenylalanine or tryptophan. A D gene is named only where the DNA matches it firmly. Clone size is shown for a subset of rows, as once, few, many or a class of expanded clone.

J gene: TRBJ2-1
V gene: TRBV12-3/TRBV12-4
clone size: many
D gene: TRBD2
CDR3 DNA: TGTGCCAGCAGTCTGGGACTAGCGGGAGAGGAGCAGTTCTTC
CDR3 protein: CASSLGLAGEEQFF

J gene: TRBJ2-5
V gene: TRBV5-6
clone size: NA
D gene: TRBD2
CDR3 DNA: TGTGCCAGCAACCCGCGGGGGAAAATGGAGACCCAGTACTTC
CDR3 protein: CASNPRGKMETQYF

J gene: TRBJ1-1
V gene: TRBV5-1
clone size: few
D gene: TRBD1
CDR3 DNA: TGCGCCAGCAGTAAGGGACAGGAGAGTATGAACACTGAAGCTTTCTTT
CDR3 protein: CASSKGQESMNTEAFF

J gene: TRBJ2-1
V gene: TRBV6-4
clone size: many
D gene: TRBD2
CDR3 DNA: TGTGCCAGCAGTGGCCTAGCGGGAGGTTCTCAGTTCTTC
CDR3 protein: CASSGLAGGSQFF

J gene: TRBJ2-7
V gene: TRBV27
clone size: few
D gene: NA
CDR3 DNA: TGTGCCAGCGGACTCCTGGACACTGTAGAGCAGTACTTC
CDR3 protein: CASGLLDTVEQYF

J gene: TRBJ1-4
V gene: TRBV15
clone size: few
D gene: NA
CDR3 DNA: TGTGCCACCAGCAGGGAACCACAGGACACCAATGAAAAACTGTTTTTT
CDR3 protein: CATSREPQDTNEKLFF

J gene: TRBJ2-7
V gene: TRBV6-1
clone size: few
D gene: NA
CDR3 DNA: TGTGCCAGCAGACCAGCGGACAAAACCTACGAGCAGTACTTC
CDR3 protein: CASRPADKTYEQYF

J gene: TRBJ2-1
V gene: TRBV3-1
clone size: NA
D gene: NA
CDR3 DNA: TGTGCCAGCAGCCAAGATTATTCCCGCGGGCGGAATGAGCAGTTCTTC
CDR3 protein: CASSQDYSRGRNEQFF

J gene: TRBJ2-3
V gene: TRBV6-5
clone size: many
D gene: TRBD2
CDR3 DNA: TGTGCCAGCAGTTACTCGACTAGCGGGAACACAGATACGCAGTATTTT
CDR3 protein: CASSYSTSGNTDTQYF

J gene: TRBJ1-3
V gene: TRBV7-6
clone size: many
D gene: NA
CDR3 DNA: TGTGCCAGCAGCTTGAAGACAGTAACCTTTGGAAACACCATATATTTT
CDR3 protein: CASSLKTVTFGNTIYF

J gene: TRBJ2-7
V gene: TRBV29-1
clone size: few
D gene: TRBD1
CDR3 DNA: TGCAGCGTTGCAGGGGGCGACGAAAATTACGAGCAGTACTTC
CDR3 protein: CSVAGGDENYEQYF

J gene: TRBJ1-2
V gene: TRBV18
clone size: NA
D gene: NA
CDR3 DNA: TGTGCCAGCTCACCACGCAGTAGTATCGATGGCTACACCTTC
CDR3 protein: CASSPRSSIDGYTF

J gene: TRBJ2-2
V gene: TRBV9
clone size: NA
D gene: TRBD2
CDR3 DNA: TGTGCCAGCAGCGTAGTATCTAGCGGGTCCTTCGGTGCCGGGGAGCTGTTTTTT
CDR3 protein: CASSVVSSGSFGAGELFF

J gene: TRBJ2-3
V gene: TRBV10-3
clone size: NA
D gene: NA
CDR3 DNA: TGTGCCATCACCGACAACCAGGGGCAGTATTTT
CDR3 protein: CAITDNQGQYF

J gene: TRBJ1-5
V gene: TRBV12-3/TRBV12-4
clone size: NA
D gene: NA
CDR3 DNA: TGTGCCTGCACCCTAGGGTTCAGGAATAGCAATCAGCCCCAGCATTTT
CDR3 protein: CACTLGFRNSNQPQHF

J gene: TRBJ2-3
V gene: TRBV5-4
clone size: few
D gene: TRBD1
CDR3 DNA: TGTGCCAGCAGCTTACCGGACAGGGGAGCCCCGCAGTATTTT
CDR3 protein: CASSLPDRGAPQYF

J gene: TRBJ2-3
V gene: TRBV10-3
clone size: many
D gene: NA
CDR3 DNA: TGTGCCATCGGGGGCCTCAACACAGATACGCAGTATTTT
CDR3 protein: CAIGGLNTDTQYF

J gene: TRBJ2-1
V gene: TRBV20-1
clone size: many
D gene: TRBD2
CDR3 DNA: TGCAGTGCTAGGTCTCCGGGACTAGCGGGAAGCAATGAGCAGTTCTTC
CDR3 protein: CSARSPGLAGSNEQFF

J gene: TRBJ1-2
V gene: TRBV6-5
clone size: NA
D gene: NA
CDR3 DNA: TGTGCCAGCAGTTACTCCAATCTTGGTGGCTACACCTTC
CDR3 protein: CASSYSNLGGYTF

J gene: TRBJ2-1
V gene: TRBV20-1
clone size: many
D gene: NA
CDR3 DNA: TGCAGTGCGAGAAAGCGCGGAAGCTCCTACAATGAGCAGTTCTTC
CDR3 protein: CSARKRGSSYNEQFF

J gene: TRBJ2-7
V gene: TRBV7-2
clone size: few
D gene: TRBD2
CDR3 DNA: TGTGCCAGCAGCTTCCTAGGTCGCGGGGGAGGCTACGAGCAGTACTTC
CDR3 protein: CASSFLGRGGGYEQYF

J gene: TRBJ1-3
V gene: TRBV28
clone size: many
D gene: TRBD1
CDR3 DNA: TGTGCCAGCAGTTTACACAGGGGGGCTCATCGAAACACCATATATTTT
CDR3 protein: CASSLHRGAHRNTIYF

J gene: TRBJ2-1
V gene: TRBV6-2/TRBV6-3
clone size: few
D gene: TRBD2
CDR3 DNA: TGTGCCAGCAGAACTAGCGGGAGGGGGGGTGAGCAGTTCTTC
CDR3 protein: CASRTSGRGGEQFF

J gene: TRBJ1-4
V gene: TRBV25-1
clone size: NA
D gene: NA
CDR3 DNA: TGTGCCAGCAGTGTGGGACGGAATGAAAAACTGTTTTTT
CDR3 protein: CASSVGRNEKLFF

J gene: TRBJ2-1
V gene: TRBV5-1
clone size: few
D gene: TRBD1
CDR3 DNA: TGCGCCAGCAGCTTGGGGGCCGGGACAGGAGGGAATGAGCAGTTCTTC
CDR3 protein: CASSLGAGTGGNEQFF

J gene: TRBJ2-1
V gene: TRBV10-3
clone size: many
D gene: TRBD2
CDR3 DNA: TGTGCCACCACGACCCTGATAGCGGGAGGCAATGAGCAGTTCTTC
CDR3 protein: CATTTLIAGGNEQFF

J gene: TRBJ2-3
V gene: TRBV5-1
clone size: many
D gene: NA
CDR3 DNA: TGCGCCAGCAGCATGAATGGCCCCGATACGCAGTATTTT
CDR3 protein: CASSMNGPDTQYF

J gene: TRBJ2-7
V gene: TRBV6-1
clone size: NA
D gene: TRBD1
CDR3 DNA: TGTGCCAGCAGTGGGAGACAGGGGACCTACGAGCAGTACTTC
CDR3 protein: CASSGRQGTYEQYF

J gene: TRBJ1-5
V gene: TRBV10-3
clone size: few
D gene: TRBD1
CDR3 DNA: TGTGCCATCAGATCGGGACAGGGGCAGCCCCAGCATTTT
CDR3 protein: CAIRSGQGQPQHF

J gene: TRBJ2-1
V gene: TRBV29-1
clone size: NA
D gene: NA
CDR3 DNA: TGCAGCGTCCAAGGAGGTCTGGAGCAGTTCTTC
CDR3 protein: CSVQGGLEQFF

J gene: TRBJ1-2
V gene: TRBV18
clone size: NA
D gene: NA
CDR3 DNA: TGTGCCAGCTCACAGGGATCCCCTAACTATGGCTACACCTTC
CDR3 protein: CASSQGSPNYGYTF

J gene: TRBJ2-1
V gene: TRBV11-2
clone size: many
D gene: TRBD2
CDR3 DNA: TGTGCCAGCAGCTTATATTGGCGGGGGAACTACAATGAGCAGTTCTTC
CDR3 protein: CASSLYWRGNYNEQFF

J gene: TRBJ2-2
V gene: TRBV11-2
clone size: few
D gene: NA
CDR3 DNA: TGTGCCAGCAGTAGAGGGGGGCCCTCCGGGGAGCTGTTTTTT
CDR3 protein: CASSRGGPSGELFF

J gene: TRBJ2-1
V gene: TRBV5-1
clone size: many
D gene: NA
CDR3 DNA: TGCGCCAGCAGCTTGGTTTACAGGGAACTACCCTACAATGAGCAGTTCTTC
CDR3 protein: CASSLVYRELPYNEQFF

J gene: TRBJ2-7
V gene: TRBV25-1
clone size: many
D gene: NA
CDR3 DNA: TGTGCCAGCAGTGAAACCACCTACGAGCAGTACTTC
CDR3 protein: CASSETTYEQYF

J gene: TRBJ2-1
V gene: TRBV11-2
clone size: few
D gene: TRBD2
CDR3 DNA: TGTGCCAGCAGCTTATACGGCGCGGGAGAAGTATACAATGAGCAGTTCTTC
CDR3 protein: CASSLYGAGEVYNEQFF

J gene: TRBJ1-4
V gene: TRBV7-9
clone size: many
D gene: NA
CDR3 DNA: TGTGCCAGCAGCTCCGACGGGGGTAATGAAAAACTGTTTTTT
CDR3 protein: CASSSDGGNEKLFF

J gene: TRBJ2-7
V gene: TRBV12-3/TRBV12-4
clone size: NA
D gene: NA
CDR3 DNA: TGTGCCAGCAGTAACCGGGTTGCAAACTACGAGCAGTACTTC
CDR3 protein: CASSNRVANYEQYF

J gene: TRBJ2-2
V gene: TRBV5-1
clone size: NA
D gene: NA
CDR3 DNA: TGCGCCAGCTATAGCGGAGGCAGCACCGGGGAGCTGTTTTTT
CDR3 protein: CASYSGGSTGELFF

J gene: TRBJ2-1
V gene: TRBV24-1
clone size: few
D gene: NA
CDR3 DNA: TGTGCCACCCAAGGTGACCCGGGCGTAAGGTTCTTC
CDR3 protein: CATQGDPGVRFF

J gene: TRBJ2-1
V gene: TRBV20-1
clone size: few
D gene: TRBD1
CDR3 DNA: TGCAGTGCAAGACGGACAGGGACGAATGAGCAGTTCTTC
CDR3 protein: CSARRTGTNEQFF

J gene: TRBJ1-5
V gene: TRBV5-1
clone size: NA
D gene: NA
CDR3 DNA: TGCGCCAGCAGTTCGGACGGCCTCAATCAGCCCCAGCATTTT
CDR3 protein: CASSSDGLNQPQHF

J gene: TRBJ2-1
V gene: TRBV6-2/TRBV6-3
clone size: NA
D gene: NA
CDR3 DNA: TGTGCCAGCAGTTACCGATATGAATATATTACCTACAATGAGCAGTTCTTC
CDR3 protein: CASSYRYEYITYNEQFF

J gene: TRBJ2-3
V gene: TRBV2
clone size: NA
D gene: TRBD2
CDR3 DNA: TGTGCCTTCTGTTTTACCCTAGCGGGGGGGCGCAGCACAGATACGCAGTATTTT
CDR3 protein: CAFCFTLAGGRSTDTQYF

J gene: TRBJ2-5
V gene: TRBV12-3/TRBV12-4
clone size: NA
D gene: NA
CDR3 DNA: TGTGCCAGCAGTTTTGAGGGTGGAGGGCAAGAGACCCAGTACTTC
CDR3 protein: CASSFEGGGQETQYF

J gene: TRBJ1-4
V gene: TRBV10-3
clone size: many
D gene: NA
CDR3 DNA: TGTGCCATCAGTGACCCCCCAACTAATGAAAAACTGTTTTTT
CDR3 protein: CAISDPPTNEKLFF

J gene: TRBJ2-5
V gene: TRBV29-1
clone size: NA
D gene: NA
CDR3 DNA: TGCAGCGTTGAAGATTTCGAGGGGGAGACCCAGTACTTC
CDR3 protein: CSVEDFEGETQYF

J gene: TRBJ2-7
V gene: TRBV20-1
clone size: NA
D gene: NA
CDR3 DNA: TGCAGTGCTAGCCACCCGAGGGACTCCTACGAGCAGTACTTC
CDR3 protein: CSASHPRDSYEQYF

J gene: TRBJ2-2
V gene: TRBV18
clone size: many
D gene: NA
CDR3 DNA: TGTGCCACCTCCGGGACCCCCGCGAACACCGGGGAGCTGTTTTTT
CDR3 protein: CATSGTPANTGELFF

J gene: TRBJ1-1
V gene: TRBV15
clone size: NA
D gene: NA
CDR3 DNA: TGTGCCACCAGCAGAGATCGAGGAAGTACTGAAGCTTTCTTT
CDR3 protein: CATSRDRGSTEAFF

J gene: TRBJ1-2
V gene: TRBV10-3
clone size: few
D gene: NA
CDR3 DNA: TGTGCCATCAGTGAGTCGGGGGAGGGCTACACCTTC
CDR3 protein: CAISESGEGYTF

J gene: TRBJ1-5
V gene: TRBV12-3/TRBV12-4
clone size: many
D gene: NA
CDR3 DNA: TGTGCCAGCAGTTTAGATCAGGGTAGGAATCAGCCCCAGCATTTT
CDR3 protein: CASSLDQGRNQPQHF

J gene: TRBJ2-3
V gene: TRBV28
clone size: few
D gene: NA
CDR3 DNA: TGTGCCAGCAGCCTCACTCGGGGGGCCGTAGGTACGCAGTATTTT
CDR3 protein: CASSLTRGAVGTQYF

J gene: TRBJ1-1
V gene: TRBV11-1
clone size: many
D gene: NA
CDR3 DNA: TGTGCCAGCCGGCCTGACGGGGCGCGGATCCTATTAATGAACACTGAAGCTTTCTTT
CDR3 protein: CASRPDGARILLMNTEAFF

J gene: TRBJ2-2
V gene: TRBV28
clone size: few
D gene: NA
CDR3 DNA: TGTGCCAGCAGTTTATTTGGGGTTGGGACCGGGGAGCTGTTTTTT
CDR3 protein: CASSLFGVGTGELFF